These 21 T cell receptor beta chains were sequenced from one sample in a study of vaccination effects on CD4 cells after COVID-19. Libraries were prepared by immunoSEQ multiplex PCR; TCRdb keeps only in-frame clonotypes and omits some of them. The data contain around 28,000 clones, roughly 71% of them singletons. Viral peptide pools were used in the ViraFEST assay to expand antigen-specific CD4+ T cells, and sequencing came afterward. The culture ran for roughly 10 days before CD4+ T cells were isolated. It was between March and December 2020 that the person had a SARS-CoV-2 infection confirmed by PCR. Antigen specificity for these receptors is unknown. Sequences were derived from CD4+ T cells from PBMCs cultured with SARS-CoV-2 spike peptides, sampled before COVID-19 vaccination. The source is a human donor who had a prior SARS-CoV-2 infection.

The genes are TRBV11-3 and TRBJ2-1, with 7 bases matching TRBD2. Germline V gives CDR1 SGHNT, CDR2 YENEEA. CDR3 length: 16 residues. After removal of 5 bases from V and 4 bases from J, the junction contained 11 bases not matched to a gene. CDR3 sequence (DNA): TGTGCCAGCAGCCGTCTGCCTAGCGGACCGTACAATGAGCAGTTCTTC. Its protein product is CASSRLPSGPYNEQFF.

The gene calls are TRBV5-4 and TRBJ2-1; a weak D match, TRBD2 (6 bases). Germline CDR1 SGHNT, CDR2 YYREEE (reference sequence). CDR3 length: 13 residues. V dropped 0 bases and J dropped 8 bases, with 9 bases sitting between them. In DNA, the CDR3 is TGTGCCAGCAGCTTGGTGGCTAGCGATGAGCAGTTCTTC. Translation gives CASSLVASDEQFF.

J is TRBJ2-1 and V is TRBV2; D might be TRBD2 (6 bases). Germline-derived CDR1 and CDR2 are SNHLY and FYNNEI. CDR3 length equals 16 residues. V was trimmed by 4 bases and J by 2 bases, leaving 15 bases between them. The chain's CDR3 is CASSGRGLVTYNEQFF. The CDR3 DNA sequence: TGTGCCAGCAGTGGGAGGGGACTCGTAACCTACAATGAGCAGTTCTTC.

This clone was picked up one time. The chain couples TRBV15 to TRBJ2-7; D is ambiguous. The CDR3 is 15 residues long. With 4 bases removed from V and 1 base from J, the gap between germline ends came to 14 bases. Germline assignment: CDR1 LNHNV and CDR2 YYDKDF (reference sequence). The CDR3 sequence: CATSNPGIFSYEQYF. DNA for the CDR3: TGTGCCACCAGCAACCCAGGTATTTTTTCCTACGAGCAGTACTTC.

The CDR3: CASSLTGGLDQPQHF. The CDR3 DNA is TGCGCCAGCAGCTTAACAGGGGGCCTGGATCAGCCCCAGCATTTT. The chain has TRBV5-1 and TRBJ1-5; 9 bases are a match to TRBD1. CDR3 length: 15 amino acids. The germline gives CDR1 SGHRS, CDR2 YFSETQ. V was pared by 2 bases and J by 5 bases, with 5 bases of the junction left unmatched.

About this clone itself: No DNA is shown, since the ends of the CDR3 on it are uncertain; the CDR3 is the one TCRdb lists. The chain uses TRBV19 and TRBJ1-2; the listed D gene, TRBD1, was not tested against the DNA. Germline lookup yields CDR1 LNHDA and CDR2 SQIVND (reference sequence). The CDR3 is 11 amino acids long, termini counted. CDR3 sequence reads: CASHFGSGYTF.

The table lists this clone with a count of one. The chain employs TRBV6-5 and TRBJ2-7; 12 bases match TRBD2. J lost 1 base, V lost 4 bases, and 2 bases had no gene match. CDR1 is MNHEY, CDR2 SVGAGI, per germline. This CDR3 contains 15 residues. This chain's CDR3 is CASSLTSGSSYEQYF. The CDR3 DNA reads TGTGCCAGCAGTTTGACTAGCGGGAGTTCCTACGAGCAGTACTTC.

The chain joins TRBV5-1 to TRBJ1-4, with 10 bases matching TRBD1. Losses at the gene ends were 0 bases for V and 6 bases for J; bases not matched to a gene: 2. The CDR3 is made up of 15 amino acids. Germline assignment: CDR1 SGHRS and CDR2 YFSETQ. CDR3 sequence reads: CASSLEGQGHEKLFF. The CDR3 nucleotides read TGCGCCAGCAGCTTGGAGGGACAGGGGCATGAAAAACTGTTTTTT.

This sequence joins TRBV5-5 and TRBJ1-1; TRBD1 aligns across 7 bases. Germline trimming cut 2 bases from V and 3 bases from J; bases unmatched to any gene: 4. The CDR3 extends over 14 amino acids. In germline, CDR1 is SGHKS, CDR2 YYEKEE (reference sequence). This CDR3 reads CASSFSGGDTEAFF. The CDR3 DNA sequence: TGTGCCAGCAGCTTCTCAGGGGGGGACACTGAAGCTTTCTTT.

This clone was seen only a few times. The chain's CDR3 is CASSEYGGGGYTF. Here the CDR3 DNA reads TGTGCCAGCAGTGAATACGGGGGCGGGGGCTACACCTTC. The chain is built from TRBV6-1 and TRBJ1-2; D possibly corresponds to TRBD1 (6 bases). The germline CDR1 and CDR2 sequences are MNHNS and SASEGT. Trimming cost V 2 bases and J 8 bases, with 12 bases left between them. This CDR3 region has 13 residues.

The chain links TRBV19 to TRBJ1-6; D possibly corresponds to TRBD1 (5 bases). This CDR3 is 16 amino acids long. The germline V gene encodes CDR1 LNHDA and CDR2 SQIVND (reference sequence). Trimming pared 5 bases from V and 11 bases from J, leaving 22 bases between. CDR3 sequence (DNA): TGTGCCAGTAGTCCGCGCCCCCGGCCAGGGTATGCACCCCTCCACTTT. It is translated as CASSPRPRPGYAPLHF.

V is TRBV11-3 and J is TRBJ2-4, with 8 bases identical to TRBD2. The V and J ends lost 4 bases and 8 bases, in that order; junction bases with no gene match: 7. The CDR3 sequence is 14 residues long. Germline V gene data show CDR1 as SGHNT and CDR2 as YENEEA. The CDR3 nucleotides are TGTGCCAGCAGCTCTCGGACGGGAGGGGACATTCAGTACTTC. Encoded protein: CASSSRTGGDIQYF.

This clone has a handful of counts. The chain joins TRBV15 to TRBJ1-5, with 7 bases that match TRBD1. Trimming at V came to 5 bases and at J to 2 bases, leaving 6 bases not matched to a gene. Germline-derived CDR1 and CDR2 are LNHNV and YYDKDF (reference sequence). The CDR3 consists of 15 residues. The CDR3 nucleotides read TGTGCCACCAGCTCCTCCGACAGGGGCAATCAGCCCCAGCATTTT. This sequence encodes CATSSSDRGNQPQHF.

The chain couples TRBV10-3 to TRBJ1-1, with unresolved D. With 2 bases removed from V and 1 base from J, the gap between germline ends came to 11 bases. The CDR3 spans 15 residues. Per the germline V gene, CDR1 is ENHRY and CDR2 is SYGVKD. This chain's CDR3 is CAISELEGTNTEAFF. DNA for the CDR3: TGTGCCATCAGTGAGCTCGAGGGCACGAACACTGAAGCTTTCTTT.

This clone was found a few times. V gene TRBV4-2 combines with J gene TRBJ1-6; possible D gene TRBD1, 5 bases. From germline, CDR1 is LGHNA and CDR2 YNFKEQ. The CDR3 loop spans 15 amino acids. Deletions cut 6 bases from V and 11 bases from J, with 20 bases between. In DNA, the CDR3 is TGTGCCAGCAGTTCTCTACAGGTGCCCGTAACACCCCTCCACTTT. It codes for CASSSLQVPVTPLHF.

The chain uses TRBV7-2 and TRBJ2-7; TRBD2 agrees at 9 bases. In germline, CDR1 is SGHTA, CDR2 FQGNSA. The CDR3 is 15 residues long. J gave up 6 bases and V 4 bases, and 10 bases lay outside the gene matches. CDR3 DNA sequence: TGTGCCAGCAGCTCAGGCGGGGGGGCCTCGAGCGAGCAGTACTTC. Its protein is CASSSGGGASSEQYF.

The chain couples TRBV12-3 or TRBV12-4 to TRBJ2-1; D is uncertain. The V end was cut by 5 bases, the J end by 2 bases, with 7 bases between. The CDR3 length is 13 residues. This chain's CDR3 is CASSLDPYNEQFF. The CDR3 coding sequence is TGTGCCAGCAGTCTCGACCCCTACAATGAGCAGTTCTTC.

The chain joins TRBV5-1 to TRBJ2-7, with TRBD1 matching 8 bases. The V and J ends lost 4 bases and 6 bases, in that order; junction bases with no gene match: 9. There are 14 residues in the CDR3. Germline CDR1 and CDR2: SGHRS and YFSETQ. CDR3 nucleotide sequence: TGCGCCAGCAGCAGCTACAGGGGGTATGGCGAGCAGTACTTC. Protein: CASSSYRGYGEQYF.

The rearrangement joins TRBV28 to TRBJ1-1; 11 bases line up with TRBD1. The CDR3 sequence is 15 residues long. Unmatched junction bases numbered 7, after V lost 5 bases and J lost 5 bases. Germline values: CDR1 MDHEN, CDR2 SYDVKM. The CDR3 sequence: CASSLGTGGITEAFF. The CDR3, as DNA: TGTGCCAGCAGTCTGGGGACAGGGGGAATTACTGAAGCTTTCTTT.

The chain recombines TRBV5-1 with TRBJ2-7; perhaps D is TRBD1 or TRBD2 (5 bases each). Trimming removed 0 bases from V and 5 bases from J, with 21 bases in between. CDR1 and CDR2 from the germline V gene are SGHRS and YFSETQ. The CDR3 spans 17 residues. The CDR3 is CASSLGPTVRGRDEQYF. The CDR3 DNA reads as TGCGCCAGCAGCTTGGGGCCGACTGTGAGGGGCCGAGACGAGCAGTACTTC.

V and J are TRBV30 and TRBJ2-1; 11 nucleotides match TRBD2. CDR1 is GTSNPN and CDR2 is SVGIG in the germline V gene (reference sequence). The trim removed 4 bases at V and 8 bases at J, leaving 16 bases unmatched. The CDR3 has 17 residues. The CDR3 nucleotides read TGTGCCTGGACCCTTCCAAATCTGGCTAGCGGGAGGTATGAGCAGTTCTTC. Its translation: CAWTLPNLASGRYEQFF.